This T cell receptor beta chain is drawn from a study of T cell repertoires in cytomegalovirus infection. Study-wide context: Alongside well-studied HLA-B-restricted CMV epitopes, recently identified HLA-C-restricted CMV epitopes were also used.

At least ten counts were recorded for this clonotype. The antigen is not known. TCRdb reprocessed the reads via MiXCR and lists one record per CDR3 protein. The sample records 200,000 to 250,000 distinct CDR3 sequences, about 38% being singletons. This clonotype originated in a human donor in good health (CMV status not recorded). Some clones in this sample may be carry-over from other donors' samples. This specimen was CD8+ T cells from cultured PBMCs, taken from culture after CMV antigen stimulation.

CDR3: CASSPTGSGVMNTEAFF. DNA for the CDR3: TGTGCCAGCAGCCCCACCGGGTCAGGGGTAATGAACACTGAAGCTTTCTTT. This chain uses TRBV7-2 with TRBJ1-1; tentatively, D is TRBD1 (6 bases). Germline CDR1 reads SGHTA; CDR2 reads FQGNSA. Trimming pared 5 bases from V and 0 bases from J, leaving 19 bases between. This CDR3 has 17 amino acids.